Listed below are T cell receptor beta chains from one sample, sequenced in a study of blood T cell repertoires in COVID-19. Sequencing was performed with immunoSEQ multiplex PCR; in TCRdb, only in-frame clones are kept and a portion is missing. Among approximately 200,000 clones listed, roughly 84% were seen once. Sequencing was performed on peripheral blood. Every receptor here comes from a woman aged 55-69 years with acute or convalescent COVID-19. CDR3s include the opening cysteine and the closing phenylalanine or tryptophan. The D gene is left open where the match is weak. Some rows mark clone size as missing; the rest say once, few, many or name a class of expanded clone.

cdr3_aa: CASSEDRATYEQYF
cdr3_nt: TGTGCCAGCAGTGAGGACAGGGCAACCTACGAGCAGTACTTC
v_call: TRBV25-1
j_call: TRBJ2-7
clone_size: once
d_call: TRBD1

cdr3_aa: CASSLGGGMNTEAFF
cdr3_nt: TGTGCCAGCAGCTTGGGGGGGGGAATGAACACTGAAGCTTTCTTT
v_call: TRBV7-2
j_call: TRBJ1-1
clone_size: few
d_call: NA

cdr3_aa: CASSRAGGRGETQYF
cdr3_nt: TGTGCCAGCAGCCGGGCGGGGGGGCGAGGGGAGACCCAGTACTTC
v_call: TRBV7-9
j_call: TRBJ2-5
clone_size: NA
d_call: TRBD2

cdr3_aa: CASSSDYGETQYF
cdr3_nt: TGTGCCAGCAGTTCGGACTATGGAGAGACCCAGTACTTC
v_call: TRBV5-4
j_call: TRBJ2-5
clone_size: NA
d_call: NA

cdr3_aa: CASNRDRGPGTEAFF
cdr3_nt: TGCGCCAGCAACCGGGACAGGGGGCCCGGAACTGAAGCTTTCTTT
v_call: TRBV5-1
j_call: TRBJ1-1
clone_size: NA
d_call: TRBD1

cdr3_aa: CASSLREADEKLFF
cdr3_nt: TGTGCCAGCAGCCTCAGGGAGGCGGATGAAAAACTGTTTTTT
v_call: TRBV3-1/TRBV3-2
j_call: TRBJ1-4
clone_size: NA
d_call: NA

cdr3_aa: CATSAPPAGGAPYEQYF
cdr3_nt: TGTGCCACCAGCGCCCCCCCAGCGGGGGGCGCACCCTACGAGCAGTACTTC
v_call: TRBV24-1
j_call: TRBJ2-7
clone_size: once
d_call: TRBD2

cdr3_aa: CASSLVPLPREKLFF
cdr3_nt: TGTGCCAGCAGCTTAGTTCCGCTGCCTAGAGAAAAACTGTTTTTT
v_call: TRBV11-2
j_call: TRBJ1-4
clone_size: NA
d_call: NA

cdr3_aa: CASSLAGGGRYGYTF
cdr3_nt: TGTGCCAGCAGCTTAGCCGGGGGGGGTCGGTATGGCTACACCTTC
v_call: TRBV7-2
j_call: TRBJ1-2
clone_size: few
d_call: NA

cdr3_aa: CASSPRQGAVWDGYTF
cdr3_nt: TGCGCCAGCAGCCCCCGACAGGGGGCGGTTTGGGATGGCTACACCTTC
v_call: TRBV4-1
j_call: TRBJ1-2
clone_size: few
d_call: TRBD1

cdr3_aa: CASSEVITDTQYF
cdr3_nt: TGTGCCAGCAGTGAAGTAATAACAGATACGCAGTATTTT
v_call: TRBV6-1
j_call: TRBJ2-3
clone_size: NA
d_call: NA